The next 26 T cell receptor beta chains were all read from a single sample in a study of OX40 agonist ivuxolimab in advanced cancers. The repertoire was sequenced with immunoSEQ multiplex PCR; TCRdb's copy has only in-frame clones and lacks some. This sample has about 73,000 clones, with 86% found just once. Sequencing used CD4+ or CD8+ T cells sorted from blood, obtained in a trial of the OX40 agonist ivuxolimab. These receptors originate from an adult with an advanced solid tumor such as melanoma, head and neck, liver or kidney cancer.

The chain links TRBV7-3 to TRBJ2-1, with 11 nucleotides matching TRBD2. Germline-derived CDR1 and CDR2 are SGHTA and FQGTGA. The J segment lost 2 bases and the V segment lost 10 bases, leaving 7 bases of the junction unmatched. CDR3 length: 15 residues. The CDR3 region has the DNA TGTGCCACCTCGATTAGCGGGGGGGCCTACAATGAGCAGTTCTTC. Translated, it gives CATSISGGAYNEQFF.

The chain has TRBV7-2 and TRBJ1-2; D not certain. The CDR3 runs 13 residues. With 2 bases removed from V and 4 bases from J, the gap between germline ends came to 8 bases. Germline V gives CDR1 SGHTA, CDR2 FQGNSA. CDR3 DNA: TGTGCCAGCAGCTTATCGCAGACCTATGGCTACACCTTC. This encodes CASSLSQTYGYTF.

The gene calls are TRBV7-8 and TRBJ2-3; D call uncertain. Germline lookup yields CDR1 SGHVS and CDR2 FQNEAQ. V was trimmed by 3 bases and J by 2 bases, leaving 9 bases between them. The CDR3 spans 14 residues. CDR3 DNA: TGTGCCAGCAGCTTGACCGGTTACACAGATACGCAGTATTTT. Translated: CASSLTGYTDTQYF.

V and J are TRBV6-1 and TRBJ1-5; a possible D gene is TRBD1 (5 bases). The CDR3 contains 15 residues. Trimming pared 7 bases from V and 2 bases from J, leaving 15 bases between. The germline gives CDR1 MNHNS, CDR2 SASEGT. CDR3 bases: TGTGCCAGCACCCGGGACCCTTTGGGCAATCAGCCCCAGCATTTT. Amino acid sequence: CASTRDPLGNQPQHF.

This chain uses TRBV28 with TRBJ1-2, with D possibly matching TRBD1 (5 bases). The germline CDR1 and CDR2 sequences are MDHEN and SYDVKM. The CDR3 is made up of 16 amino acids. V lost 5 bases to trimming and J lost 7 bases, with 23 bases between them. The CDR3 sequence is CASSVVGARLTGGYTF. The CDR3 DNA follows: TGTGCCAGCAGTGTCGTCGGGGCACGACTTACGGGTGGCTACACCTTC.

The V gene is TRBV7-2, the J gene TRBJ2-1; 10 bases align to TRBD1. Looked up from germline, CDR1 is SGHTA and CDR2 is FQGNSA. Trimming cost V 5 bases and J 4 bases; bases outside gene matches: 8. The CDR3 contains 16 residues. The CDR3 here is CASSLSGTGDYNEQFF. The CDR3 nucleotides are TGTGCCAGCAGCCTATCCGGGACAGGGGATTACAATGAGCAGTTCTTC.

The V gene is TRBV28, the J gene TRBJ2-5, with 9 bases that match TRBD2. V lost 4 bases, J lost 4 bases, and 10 bases stayed unmatched. The CDR3 spans 16 residues. CDR1 and CDR2 from the germline V gene are MDHEN and SYDVKM. DNA of the CDR3: TGTGCCAGCAGTTCTGGCGGGAGGGTGATGGCAGAGACCCAGTACTTC. Its protein product is CASSSGGRVMAETQYF.

The gene calls are TRBV9 and TRBJ1-3; D gene unclear. This CDR3 is 14 amino acids long. Germline CDR1 SGDLS, CDR2 YYNGEE. Trimming removed 4 bases at V and 3 bases at J, with 11 bases between. CDR3 DNA sequence: TGTGCCAGCAGCCCTCAGCTGGTTGGAAACACCATATATTTT. This translates into CASSPQLVGNTIYF.

This chain links TRBV30 with TRBJ2-7; D not resolved. Germline assignment: CDR1 GTSNPN and CDR2 SVGIG (reference sequence). Trimming stripped 1 base from V and 2 bases from J, with 9 bases between. The CDR3 is 13 amino acids. The chain's CDR3 is CAWSAQPTYEQYF. The DNA of the CDR3 is TGTGCCTGGAGTGCACAGCCTACCTACGAGCAGTACTTC.

There are a few counts of this clone. The rearrangement links TRBV28 to TRBJ2-5, with D perhaps assigned TRBD1 or TRBD2 (6 bases each). The CDR3 loop spans 12 amino acids. Germline V gene lookup returns CDR1 MDHEN and CDR2 SYDVKM. V was trimmed by 7 bases and J by 3 bases, leaving 9 bases between them. The CDR3 loop is CASTGAEETQYF. The CDR3 DNA is TGTGCCAGCACGGGGGCGGAAGAGACCCAGTACTTC.

The chain has TRBV5-4 and TRBJ1-4, with D possibly being TRBD1 (6 bases). V was trimmed by 3 bases and J by 5 bases, leaving 20 bases between them. Germline CDR1 reads SGHNT; CDR2 reads YYREEE (reference sequence). The CDR3 runs 17 residues. The CDR3 loop is CASSSTSTLRGNEKLFF. The DNA of the CDR3 is TGTGCCAGCAGCTCCACCTCAACCCTAAGGGGGAATGAAAAACTGTTTTTT. The full variable domain, its missing parts supplied by reference TRBV5-4 and TRBJ1-4, is ETGVTQSPTHLIKTRGQQVTLRCSSQSGHNTVSWYQQALGQGPQFIFQYYREEENGRGNFPPRFSGLQFPNYSSELNVNALELDDSALYLCASSSTSTLRGNEKLFFGSGTQLSVL.

This clone was counted once. The chain carries TRBV6-1 and TRBJ2-7, with D perhaps matching TRBD1 (6 bases). Looked up from germline, CDR1 is MNHNS and CDR2 is SASEGT. This CDR3 comprises 15 residues. The germline V and J ends were trimmed by 5 bases and 5 bases, with 19 bases remaining between them. The CDR3 spells CASSFLGQGIDEQYF. DNA of the CDR3: TGTGCCAGCAGTTTCCTCGGGCAGGGGATAGACGAGCAGTACTTC.

The gene calls are TRBV7-7 and TRBJ2-3, with D perhaps TRBD1 or TRBD2 (5 bases each). This CDR3 spans 17 amino acids. Trimming removed 1 base from V and 1 base from J, with 15 bases in between. Germline CDR1 is SSHAT and CDR2 is FNYEAQ (reference sequence). The CDR3 DNA is TGTGCCAGCAGCTTAGGGGGGACCAACTCCGGCACAGATACGCAGTATTTT. It codes for CASSLGGTNSGTDTQYF.

This sequence joins TRBV4-1 and TRBJ2-2, with 13 bases lining up with TRBD2. The CDR3 is 19 amino acids. The V segment lost 5 bases and the J segment 4 bases; nucleotides outside the gene matches: 13. Germline V lookup: CDR1 MGHRA, CDR2 YSYEKL. This chain's CDR3 is CASSSPRTSGGTGTGELFF. The CDR3 DNA reads TGCGCCAGCAGCTCACCCCGGACTAGCGGGGGAACGGGCACCGGGGAGCTGTTTTTT.

In nucleotides, the CDR3 is TGCGCCAGCAGCCCGGGACAGTTGGGGAACACCATATATTTT. This translates into CASSPGQLGNTIYF. This chain uses TRBV5-1 with TRBJ1-3; 7 bases line up with TRBD1. V was clipped by 4 bases and J by 7 bases; unmatched bases: 8. CDR3 length equals 14 residues. Per germline, CDR1 SGHRS and CDR2 YFSETQ.

This chain uses TRBV11-2 with TRBJ1-2, with TRBD1 matching 10 bases. Trimming took 3 bases from V and 4 from J; bases not matched to a gene: 2. Per the germline V gene, CDR1 is SGHAT and CDR2 is FQNNGV. The CDR3 extends over 14 amino acids. As DNA, the CDR3 is TGTGCCAGCAGCTTCGACAGGGGGCCCTATGGCTACACCTTC. Translation gives CASSFDRGPYGYTF.

The chain couples TRBV6-1 to TRBJ2-7; D is unclear. V lost 8 bases, J lost 0 bases, and 14 bases lay in between. CDR1 MNHNS and CDR2 SASEGT come from the germline V gene. This CDR3 region has 14 residues. CDR3 sequence: CASAINGDSYEQYF. The DNA for the CDR3 is TGTGCCAGCGCTATCAATGGGGACTCCTACGAGCAGTACTTC.

V gene TRBV5-1 combines with J gene TRBJ1-5; D might be TRBD1 (5 bases). The V and J ends lost 4 bases and 4 bases respectively, with 15 bases between them. The CDR3 loop spans 15 amino acids. CDR1 and CDR2 (germline): SGHRS, YFSETQ. Written as DNA, the CDR3 is TGCGCCAGCAGCACTGGGACGGGGGTAAATCAGCCCCAGCATTTT. Translating it yields CASSTGTGVNQPQHF. The whole variable domain, remainder taken from reference TRBV5-1 and TRBJ1-5, is KAGVTQTPRYLIKTRGQQVTLSCSPISGHRSVSWYQQTPGQGLQFLFEYFSETQRNKGNFPGRFSGRQFSNSRSEMNVSTLELGDSALYLCASSTGTGVNQPQHFGDGTRLSIL.

V gene TRBV14 combines with J gene TRBJ2-2; TRBD2 might be the D (6 bases). Germline lookup yields CDR1 SGHDN and CDR2 FVKESK. Trimming cost V 4 bases and J 6 bases, with 18 bases left between them. The CDR3 spans 16 residues. The CDR3 DNA reads as TGTGCCAGCAGCCCCCTTGGGGACTTGCTTCCCGGGGAGCTGTTTTTT. The encoded protein is CASSPLGDLLPGELFF.

V is TRBV11-2 and J is TRBJ2-2, with 16 bases aligning to TRBD2. V shed 0 bases, J shed 3 bases, and the junction held 7 bases outside the gene matches. Germline CDR1 and CDR2: SGHAT and FQNNGV. This CDR3 contains 20 residues. The CDR3 region has the DNA TGTGCCAGCAGCTTAGAAGAGAGGGGACTAGCGGGGGGGCACACCGGGGAGCTGTTTTTT. Encoded protein: CASSLEERGLAGGHTGELFF.

This CDR3 reads CASSKTSGRYNEQFF. For the CDR3, the DNA is TGTGCCAGCAGCAAGACTAGCGGGAGATACAATGAGCAGTTCTTC. The rearrangement uses TRBV5-4 and TRBJ2-1; 12 bases map to TRBD2. Germline V lookup: CDR1 SGHNT, CDR2 YYREEE (reference sequence). There are 15 residues in the CDR3. V was pared by 4 bases and J by 4 bases, with 3 bases of the junction left unmatched. The entire variable domain, with the rest obtained from reference TRBV5-4 and TRBJ2-1, is as follows: ETGVTQSPTHLIKTRGQQVTLRCSSQSGHNTVSWYQQALGQGPQFIFQYYREEENGRGNFPPRFSGLQFPNYSSELNVNALELDDSALYLCASSKTSGRYNEQFFGPGTRLTVL.

The chain carries TRBV7-5 and TRBJ1-5. TRBV7-5 is reported as a pseudogene. There are 11 residues in the CDR3. The CDR3 nucleotides are TGTGTCAGTTGGCGGGGACAGCCCCAGCATTTT. It is translated as CVSWRGQPQHF.

J is TRBJ2-1 and V is TRBV11-2; D may match TRBD1 or TRBD2 (6 bases each). Deletions cut 1 base from V and 6 bases from J, with 7 bases between. The germline gives CDR1 SGHAT, CDR2 FQNNGV. There are 13 residues in the CDR3. The CDR3 loop is CASSLGGANEQFF. CDR3 sequence (DNA): TGTGCCAGCAGCTTAGGGGGGGCCAATGAGCAGTTCTTC.

The chain is built from TRBV2 and TRBJ2-1; TRBD2 matches at 12 bases. J was trimmed by 4 bases and V by 4 bases; bases with no gene match: 2. The CDR3 runs 15 residues. Germline V gives CDR1 SNHLY, CDR2 FYNNEI. For the CDR3, the DNA is TGTGCCAGCAGTGCGACTAGCGGGAGATACAATGAGCAGTTCTTC. Translation gives CASSATSGRYNEQFF.

The chain is built from TRBV6-1 and TRBJ1-5; D gene unclear. The germline V and J ends were trimmed by 5 bases and 6 bases, with 8 bases remaining between them. This CDR3 is 12 amino acids long. The germline gives CDR1 MNHNS, CDR2 SASEGT. The DNA of the CDR3 is TGTGCCAGCAGTTCCGTAGGTCAGCCCCAGCATTTT. Translating it yields CASSSVGQPQHF.

This chain connects TRBV30 to TRBJ1-6; TRBD1 agrees at 7 bases. CDR1 GTSNPN and CDR2 SVGIG come from the germline V gene (reference sequence). With V trimmed by 4 bases and J by 6 bases, 9 bases remained unmatched. CDR3 length equals 15 residues. In DNA, the CDR3 is TGTGCCTGGAACCCCTTGGGACAGTTTAATTCACCCCTCCACTTT. Translated: CAWNPLGQFNSPLHF. Full variable domain (outside the CDR3, taken from reference TRBV30 and TRBJ1-6): SQTIHQWPATLVQPVGSPLSLECTVEGTSNPNLYWYRQAAGRGLQLLFYSVGIGQISSEVPQNLSASRPQDRQFILSSKKLLLSDSGFYLCAWNPLGQFNSPLHFGNGTRLTVT.